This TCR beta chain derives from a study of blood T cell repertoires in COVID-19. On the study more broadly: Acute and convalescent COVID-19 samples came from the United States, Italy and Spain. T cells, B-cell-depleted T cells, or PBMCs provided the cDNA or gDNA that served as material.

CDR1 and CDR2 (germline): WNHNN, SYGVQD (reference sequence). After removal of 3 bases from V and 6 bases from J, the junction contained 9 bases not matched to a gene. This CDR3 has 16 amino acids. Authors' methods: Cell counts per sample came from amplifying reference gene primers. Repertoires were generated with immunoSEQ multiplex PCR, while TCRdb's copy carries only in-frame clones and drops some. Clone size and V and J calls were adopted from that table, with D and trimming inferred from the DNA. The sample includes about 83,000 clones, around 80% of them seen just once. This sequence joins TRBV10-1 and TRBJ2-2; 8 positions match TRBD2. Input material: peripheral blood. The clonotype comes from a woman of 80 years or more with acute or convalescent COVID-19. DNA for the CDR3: TGCGCCAGCAGTGAAAAGGTCGGGGGGGCCCCCGGGGAGCTGTTTTTT. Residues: CASSEKVGGAPGELFF.